A selection of T cell receptor beta chains follows, all from one sample in a study of cytomegalovirus exposure and HLA in healthy donors. The repertoire was sequenced with immunoSEQ multiplex PCR; TCRdb's copy has only in-frame clones and lacks some. The table has about 240,000 clones, approximately 86% seen once; the top ten hold 0.95% to 1.5%. Material for sequencing was PBMCs. These receptors were taken from a woman between 25 and 40 years old in good health and CMV-seropositive. Both conserved end residues are part of each CDR3. D genes are given only for firm matches. Expanded clones get a size class; other rows say once, few or many, or leave the size out.

V gene	J gene	D gene	clone size	CDR3 protein	CDR3 DNA
TRBV27	TRBJ2-7	.	.	CASSLSGTNEQYF	TGTGCCAGCAGTTTATCCGGGACAAACGAGCAGTACTTC
TRBV4-2	TRBJ2-3	TRBD2	once	CASSHEGLAGGKDTQYF	TGTGCCAGCAGCCATGAGGGACTAGCGGGAGGGAAAGATACGCAGTATTTT
TRBV25-1	TRBJ2-1	TRBD2	.	CASSEWGGPSGSLNEQFF	TGTGCCAGCAGTGAATGGGGTGGGCCTAGCGGGAGTCTCAATGAGCAGTTCTTC
TRBV10-1	TRBJ2-2	.	.	CASSVAQTGELFF	TGCGCCAGCAGTGTGGCCCAAACCGGGGAGCTGTTTTTT
TRBV6-1	TRBJ1-5	TRBD1	.	CASRGTGGNQPQHF	TGTGCCAGCAGAGGGACAGGGGGCAATCAGCCCCAGCATTTT
TRBV19	TRBJ2-1	TRBD2	.	CASKSGTSGSYNEQFF	TGTGCCAGTAAATCCGGGACTAGCGGGAGCTACAATGAGCAGTTCTTC
TRBV13	TRBJ1-2	TRBD1	once	CASSHPTWTGGIATF	TGTGCCAGCAGCCACCCCACCTGGACAGGGGGCATTGCCACCTTC
TRBV19	TRBJ2-7	TRBD2	.	CATSPSGSSYEQYF	TGTGCCACCTCTCCTAGCGGGAGTTCCTACGAGCAGTACTTC
TRBV14	TRBJ2-5	TRBD1	.	CASSQVLPGQGSETQYF	TGTGCCAGCAGCCAAGTACTCCCGGGACAGGGGAGCGAGACCCAGTACTTC
TRBV27	TRBJ2-1	TRBD1	once	CASSPIWGGDRAYNEQFF	TGTGCCAGCAGTCCGATATGGGGTGGGGACAGGGCTTACAATGAGCAGTTCTTC
TRBV5-1	TRBJ1-3	TRBD1	.	CASSVTGASGNTIYF	TGCGCCAGCAGCGTGACAGGGGCCTCTGGAAACACCATATATTTT
TRBV30	TRBJ2-2	TRBD2	.	CAWSGTSGANTGELFF	TGTGCCTGGAGTGGGACTAGCGGGGCGAACACCGGGGAGCTGTTTTTT
TRBV27	TRBJ2-7	.	.	CASSFFVGGNYEQYF	TGTGCCAGCAGTTTTTTCGTTGGCGGGAACTACGAGCAGTACTTC
TRBV6-1	TRBJ2-7	TRBD2	.	CASSLAGLREQYF	TGTGCCAGCTCACTAGCGGGGCTACGTGAGCAGTACTTC
TRBV5-1	TRBJ1-2	TRBD1	.	CASSLAQGDGYTF	TGCGCCAGCAGCTTGGCACAGGGGGATGGCTACACCTTC
TRBV27	TRBJ1-1	.	.	CASSFLPGWNTEAFF	TGTGCCAGCAGTTTCTTGCCAGGATGGAACACTGAAGCTTTCTTT
TRBV30	TRBJ2-5	TRBD2	.	CAWRQGLAWKTPETQYF	TGTGCCTGGAGACAGGGACTAGCGTGGAAAACACCAGAGACCCAGTACTTC
TRBV5-4	TRBJ2-7	.	once	CASSLGGIQYEQYF	TGTGCCAGCAGCTTGGGCGGGATCCAGTACGAGCAGTACTTC
TRBV30	TRBJ2-7	.	.	CAWSFRTDSYEQYF	TGTGCCTGGAGTTTCCGGACAGACTCCTACGAGCAGTACTTC
TRBV7-9	TRBJ2-3	.	.	CASITRADTQYF	TGTGCCAGCATCACGAGGGCAGATACGCAGTATTTT
TRBV4-2	TRBJ2-1	.	.	CASSQDPGSGTYNEQFF	TGTGCCAGCAGCCAAGATCCGGGTAGCGGCACCTACAATGAGCAGTTCTTC
TRBV9	TRBJ2-7	TRBD2	.	CASSEREVSYEQYF	TGTGCCAGCAGCGAACGGGAGGTTTCCTACGAGCAGTACTTC
TRBV30	TRBJ1-1	TRBD1	.	CAWGAIPGQLTEAFF	TGTGCCTGGGGAGCTATCCCGGGACAGCTGACTGAAGCTTTCTTT
TRBV9	TRBJ2-1	.	.	CASSVNSGNEQFF	TGTGCCAGCAGCGTTAACTCCGGGAATGAGCAGTTCTTC
TRBV6-5	TRBJ1-2	.	.	CASRRHDGGEGGYTF	TGTGCCAGCAGGCGACATGATGGGGGGGAGGGCGGCTACACCTTC
TRBV27	TRBJ1-2	.	once	CASSLITDRGGGYTF	TGTGCCAGCAGCCTAATAACGGACCGAGGGGGTGGCTACACCTTC
TRBV19	TRBJ1-2	.	.	CASSLDSYGYTF	TGTGCCAGTAGCCTCGACAGCTATGGCTACACCTTC
TRBV28	TRBJ2-1	TRBD2	once	CASSLGTSVLYEQFF	TGTGCCAGCAGCCTCGGGACTAGTGTCCTCTATGAGCAGTTCTTC
TRBV7-9	TRBJ2-3	.	once	CASSPQGKRTQYF	TGTGCCAGCAGCCCACAGGGTAAAAGGACGCAGTATTTT
TRBV19	TRBJ2-7	TRBD2	.	CASSMRASGAYEQYF	TGTGCCAGTAGTATGAGGGCTAGCGGAGCCTACGAGCAGTACTTC
TRBV29-1	TRBJ2-1	TRBD2	.	CSITGGSEQFF	TGCAGTATTACCGGGGGGTCTGAGCAGTTCTTC
TRBV27	TRBJ2-3	.	.	CASSSPGQRDTQYF	TGTGCCAGCAGTTCACCGGGTCAACGGGATACGCAGTATTTT
TRBV15	TRBJ1-1	TRBD1	.	CATSSRGRAFF	TGTGCCACCAGCAGTAGGGGGCGAGCTTTCTTT
TRBV2	TRBJ2-1	TRBD2	.	CARQLAGGNSYNEQFF	TGTGCCAGACAACTAGCGGGAGGAAACTCCTACAATGAGCAGTTCTTC
TRBV2	TRBJ2-7	.	many	CASSEEAGISYEQYF	TGTGCCAGCAGTGAAGAGGCGGGCATCTCCTACGAGCAGTACTTC
TRBV5-1	TRBJ2-3	.	.	CASSLGAEDTQYF	TGCGCCAGCAGCTTGGGAGCGGAAGATACGCAGTATTTT
TRBV5-1	TRBJ2-5	TRBD1	once	CASSLAGTGGTETQYF	TGCGCCAGCAGCTTGGCAGGGACAGGGGGCACGGAGACCCAGTACTTC
TRBV7-9	TRBJ1-5	.	few	CASSSSGPNQPQHF	TGTGCCAGCAGCTCCAGTGGGCCCAATCAGCCCCAGCATTTT
TRBV28	TRBJ2-1	TRBD2	.	CASSLTGLAGGEQFF	TGTGCCAGCAGTTTAACAGGGCTAGCGGGAGGTGAGCAGTTCTTC
TRBV7-6	TRBJ2-5	TRBD2	.	CASSSGRAGGQETQYF	TGTGCCAGCAGCTCCGGCAGGGCGGGAGGGCAGGAGACCCAGTACTTC
TRBV6-1	TRBJ1-5	TRBD1	few	CASSENTGGNQPQHF	TGTGCCAGCAGTGAAAATACAGGGGGCAATCAGCCCCAGCATTTT
TRBV5-1	TRBJ1-1	TRBD1	.	CASSLAPGGTEAFF	TGCGCCAGCAGCTTGGCCCCAGGGGGCACTGAAGCTTTCTTT
TRBV28	TRBJ2-5	.	.	CASSRLLGVGETQYF	TGTGCCAGCAGCCGTCTCCTAGGGGTCGGGGAGACCCAGTACTTC
TRBV18	TRBJ1-1	.	.	CASSSQGNTEAFF	TGTGCCAGCTCATCCCAGGGGAACACTGAAGCTTTCTTT
TRBV7-2	TRBJ2-5	TRBD2	.	CASSPTSGIQTQYF	TGTGCCAGCAGCCCAACTAGCGGGATACAGACCCAGTACTTC
TRBV15	TRBJ2-1	.	.	CATSHSNEQFF	TGTGCCACCAGCCATAGCAATGAGCAGTTCTTC
TRBV7-9	TRBJ2-7	TRBD2	once	CASSSGTSGSEEQYF	TGTGCCAGCAGCTCCGGGACTAGCGGGAGTGAGGAGCAGTACTTC
TRBV9	TRBJ1-1	.	few	CASSVEGTEAFF	TGTGCCAGCAGCGTAGAGGGGACTGAAGCTTTCTTT